A single sample is the source of the 24 T cell receptor beta chains below, sequenced in a study of CD8 T cells in Susac syndrome. An input of roughly 0.5 to 1 ug of RNA was subjected to reverse transcription using random hexamers. TCRdb re-analysed the immunoSEQ multiplex PCR reads in MiXCR, keeping a single row per CDR3 protein. The table shows roughly 150,000 distinct CDR3 sequences, with approximately 94% occurring only once. The sequenced sample was CD8+ T cells from PBMCs. The origin of the receptors is a human donor with multiple sclerosis.

This clonotype was seen a single time. The chain links TRBV9 to TRBJ1-1, with D possibly TRBD1 on 6 matching bases. Germline V gene lookup returns CDR1 SGDLS and CDR2 YYNGEE. The CDR3 consists of 15 residues. V was pared by 5 bases and J by 0 bases, with 14 bases between. The CDR3 spells CASSTPQGMNTEAFF. CDR3 sequence (DNA): TGTGCCAGCAGTACCCCTCAGGGGATGAACACTGAAGCTTTCTTT.

This clonotype is a singleton in its sample. V and J are TRBV27 and TRBJ1-3; D is undetermined. Germline V gives CDR1 MNHEY, CDR2 SMNVEV (reference sequence). Trimming removed 3 bases at V and 0 bases at J, with 6 bases between. This CDR3 is built from 14 residues. CDR3 residues: CASSFYSSGNTIYF. The CDR3 bases are TGTGCCAGCAGTTTTTACAGCTCTGGAAACACCATATATTTT.

The chain uses TRBV7-2 and TRBJ2-1, with D possibly TRBD2 on 5 matching bases. The V end was cut by 4 bases, the J end by 4 bases, with 5 bases between. The V gene's germline CDR1 is SGHTA and CDR2 FQGNSA. The CDR3 runs 12 residues. The CDR3 nucleotides are TGTGCCAGCAGCTGGAGGTACAATGAGCAGTTCTTC. Translation gives CASSWRYNEQFF.

J is TRBJ1-5 and V is TRBV4-3; no clear D. With 0 bases removed from V and 2 bases from J, the gap between germline ends came to 8 bases. Per germline, CDR1 LGHNA and CDR2 YSLEER. The CDR3 loop spans 15 amino acids. CDR3 loop: CASSQDSVGNQPQHF. The DNA of the CDR3 is TGCGCCAGCAGCCAAGATTCCGTGGGCAATCAGCCCCAGCATTTT.

The chain joins TRBV5-1 to TRBJ2-1; 8 positions agree with TRBD2. This CDR3 comprises 13 residues. After removal of 3 bases from V and 6 bases from J, the junction contained 2 bases not matched to a gene. Germline V gene data show CDR1 as SGHRS and CDR2 as YFSETQ. The CDR3 nucleotides are TGCGCCAGCAGCTACGGACTAGCCAATGAGCAGTTCTTC. Amino acids: CASSYGLANEQFF.

This sequence joins TRBV13 and TRBJ1-1, with a weak D call TRBD1 (6 bases). The germline V gene has CDR1 PRHDT and CDR2 FYEKMQ (reference sequence). This CDR3 is 14 amino acids long. With 4 bases removed from V and 5 bases from J, the gap between germline ends came to 14 bases. The CDR3 spells CASSSRDIRTEAFF. The CDR3 DNA is TGTGCCAGCAGCTCACGGGACATCCGTACTGAAGCTTTCTTT.

The rearrangement links TRBV15 to TRBJ2-1, with D perhaps given as TRBD1 or TRBD2 (5 bases each). V lost 4 bases and J 0 bases, leaving 16 bases between the germline ends. The CDR3 length is 17 residues. Germline V CDR1 and CDR2: LNHNV, YYDKDF (reference sequence). For the CDR3, the DNA is TGTGCCACCAGCACCCGGGTCTGGGGGAGCTCCTACAATGAGCAGTTCTTC. Amino acids: CATSTRVWGSSYNEQFF.

The chain couples TRBV28 to TRBJ1-6; 8 bases agree with TRBD1. Per the germline V gene, CDR1 is MDHEN and CDR2 is SYDVKM. CDR3 size: 15 residues. V was clipped by 6 bases and J by 4 bases; unmatched bases: 5. CDR3 residues: CASRWDRSYNSPLHF. DNA for the CDR3: TGTGCCAGCAGATGGGACAGGTCTTATAATTCACCCCTCCACTTT.

The chain uses TRBV3-1 and TRBJ2-3, with 8 bases matching TRBD2. V lost 2 bases and J lost 4; bases outside the gene matches: 17. CDR3 size: 19 residues. Looked up from germline, CDR1 is LGHDT and CDR2 is YNNKEL (reference sequence). Written as DNA, the CDR3 is TGTGCCAGCAGCCAAAATTCGGCAGATCGGCGGGGGGAAGCAGATACGCAGTATTTT. Its translation is CASSQNSADRRGEADTQYF.

The chain carries TRBV27 and TRBJ2-3; 11 nucleotides align to TRBD2. The CDR3 spans 17 residues. Per the germline V gene, CDR1 is MNHEY and CDR2 is SMNVEV (reference sequence). With V trimmed by 5 bases and J by 4 bases, 11 bases remained unmatched. CDR3 protein: CASSPRGSGGASDTQYF. The DNA for the CDR3 is TGTGCCAGCAGTCCCCGGGGTAGCGGGGGGGCCTCAGATACGCAGTATTTT.

V gene TRBV20-1 combines with J gene TRBJ2-5, with TRBD2 matching 7 bases. Germline V gives CDR1 DFQATT, CDR2 SNEGSKA (reference sequence). Trimming at V came to 5 bases and at J to 7 bases, leaving 13 bases not matched to a gene. There are 14 residues in the CDR3. CDR3 nucleotides: TGCAGTGCTCCTTCCGGGGGGACCAGGCGGACCCAGTACTTC. Translated: CSAPSGGTRRTQYF.

V and J are TRBV13 and TRBJ1-1, with D unclear. Trimming pared 8 bases from V and 1 base from J, leaving 17 bases between. The CDR3 runs to 15 residues. The germline CDR1 and CDR2 sequences are PRHDT and FYEKMQ (reference sequence). CDR3 in DNA: TGTGCCAGCTCCCATAGAGAGGGTTGGAACACTGAAGCTTTCTTT. Residues: CASSHREGWNTEAFF.

The rearrangement links TRBV7-9 to TRBJ2-2, with 7 bases aligning to TRBD1. The junction had 4 bases not matched to a gene; V was cut back by 5 bases and J by 1 base. This CDR3 has 15 amino acids. The germline V gene encodes CDR1 SEHNR and CDR2 FQNEAQ (reference sequence). CDR3 loop: CASSVRDRNTGELFF. CDR3 DNA sequence: TGTGCCAGCAGCGTCCGGGACAGGAACACCGGGGAGCTGTTTTTT.

The table lists this clonotype with a count of one. V and J are TRBV28 and TRBJ2-7; the D is unclear. CDR1 and CDR2 from the germline V gene are MDHEN and SYDVKM. This CDR3 is built from 15 residues. Trimming shortened V by 0 bases and J by 2 bases, and 11 bases separated the two germline ends. As DNA, the CDR3 is TGTGCCAGCAGTTTATGGCTGTACTCCACCTACGAGCAGTACTTC. It codes for CASSLWLYSTYEQYF. Full variable domain (missing parts from reference TRBV28 and TRBJ2-7): DVKVTQSSRYLVKRTGEKVFLECVQDMDHENMFWYRQDPGLGLRLIYFSYDVKMKEKGDIPEGYSVSREKKERFSLILESASTNQTSMYLCASSLWLYSTYEQYFGPGTRLTVT.

The chain carries TRBV27 and TRBJ1-2; D uncertain. Trimming took off 6 bases at V and 4 bases at J, with 15 bases between the two ends. This CDR3 has 14 residues. The germline gives CDR1 MNHEY, CDR2 SMNVEV (reference sequence). CDR3 loop: CASSMGDTSYGYTF. CDR3 in DNA: TGTGCCAGCAGCATGGGAGACACAAGCTATGGCTACACCTTC.

V is TRBV20-1 and J is TRBJ1-5, with 9 bases matching TRBD1. The CDR3 covers 16 residues. Germline trimming cut 6 bases from V and 8 bases from J; bases unmatched to any gene: 17. Per germline, CDR1 DFQATT and CDR2 SNEGSKA (reference sequence). CDR3 loop: CSALAGDRAPGEPQHF. CDR3 sequence (DNA): TGCAGTGCCCTCGCCGGGGACAGGGCTCCAGGAGAGCCCCAGCATTTT.

This clonotype has only a few counts. The rearrangement joins TRBV7-8 to TRBJ1-1, with D tentatively TRBD1 (6 bases). The CDR3 is 10 amino acids. Trimming removed 4 bases from V and 13 bases from J, with 10 bases in between. Germline loops: CDR1 SGHVS, CDR2 FQNEAQ. CDR3 residues: CASSSEGGFF. CDR3 nucleotide sequence: TGTGCCAGCAGCTCCGAGGGGGGTTTCTTT.

The chain is built from TRBV23-1 and TRBJ2-1, with D maybe TRBD2 (5 bases). TRBV23-1 is classed as an ORF, of uncertain function. The CDR3 length is 17 residues. Trimming took 3 bases from V and 6 from J, leaving 21 bases between them. The CDR3 is CASSHSPPGDAGNEQFF. The CDR3 DNA reads TGCGCCAGCAGTCATTCCCCCCCAGGTGACGCGGGCAATGAGCAGTTCTTC.

The J gene is TRBJ2-7, the V gene TRBV21-1; the table's TRBD1 call for D was not verified on the DNA. TRBV21-1 is termed a pseudogene. The CDR3 contains 15 residues. CDR3 loop: CASSDRTGPSYEQYF. CDR3 bases: TGTGCCAGCAGCGATCGGACAGGGCCCTCCTACGAGCAGTACTTC.

This clonotype was detected once. The chain employs TRBV9 and TRBJ2-1; D is undetermined. V lost 0 bases to trimming and J lost 2 bases, with 15 bases between them. Germline lookup yields CDR1 SGDLS and CDR2 YYNGEE. The CDR3 loop spans 17 amino acids. CDR3 coding DNA: TGTGCCAGCAGCGTAGGGCCTGAAGGAGCCCCCTACAATGAGCAGTTCTTC. Its translation: CASSVGPEGAPYNEQFF. Complete variable domain (other parts from reference TRBV9 and TRBJ2-1): DSGVTQTPKHLITATGQRVTLRCSPRSGDLSVYWYQQSLDQGLQFLIQYYNGEERAKGNILERFSAQQFPDLHSELNLSSLELGDSALYFCASSVGPEGAPYNEQFFGPGTRLTVL.

V usage is TRBV29-1 and J usage is TRBJ1-3, with D perhaps matching TRBD1 (6 bases). V was shortened by 7 bases and J by 4 bases, with 11 bases between the two germline ends. The CDR3 runs to 12 residues. Germline V gene sequence: CDR1 SQVTM, CDR2 ANQGSEA. The CDR3 DNA sequence: TGCAGCGCCCGAGGACAGGGAAACACCATATATTTT. The encoded protein is CSARGQGNTIYF.

A remark on this clonotype: Sequence at one end of the junction differs from germline and may be a read error. This chain uses TRBV9 with TRBJ2-6; 9 positions match TRBD1. The V gene's germline CDR1 is SGDLS and CDR2 YYNGEE. CDR3 length: 17 amino acids. This CDR3 reads CASSVGDRVSGANVLTF. CDR3 nucleotide sequence: TGTGCCAGCAGCGTAGGGGACAGGGTCTCTGGAGCCAACGTCCTGACTTTC.

V and J are TRBV11-2 and TRBJ2-3, with 8 positions matching TRBD2. Looked up from germline, CDR1 is SGHAT and CDR2 is FQNNGV. The CDR3 totals 17 residues. The V and J ends lost 5 bases and 3 bases, in that order; junction bases with no gene match: 13. The CDR3 bases are TGTGCCAGCAGCCTAACACAAGGGACTAGGAAGACAGATACGCAGTATTTT. Protein: CASSLTQGTRKTDTQYF.

In its sample, this clonotype was seen once. The chain uses TRBV6-1 and TRBJ1-4; 7 positions match TRBD1. Per germline, CDR1 MNHNS and CDR2 SASEGT. The CDR3 consists of 16 residues. Unmatched junction bases numbered 9, after V lost 7 bases and J lost 1 base. In DNA, the CDR3 is TGTGCCAGCAAAACCGACAGGGAACAAACTAATGAAAAACTGTTTTTT. It codes for CASKTDREQTNEKLFF.